This T cell receptor (beta chain) was recorded in a study of regulatory T cells in long-lasting Graves disease. Per the germline V gene, CDR1 is LGHNA and CDR2 is YNFKEQ. CDR3 length: 21 residues. J was trimmed by 0 bases and V by 4 bases; bases with no gene match: 15. Study-level results: Among the persistent patients, fewer than 3,000 public clonotypes were shared, more than the 850 to 1,000 shared among new patients. Persistent cases favored TRBV28, TRBJ1-2 and TRBJ2-5.

Through Arm-PCR of CDR3 regions and iRepertoire HTBI primers, TCR beta libraries were built. TCRdb re-called the multiplex PCR reads with MiXCR, one entry per CDR3 protein. The sample has about 560,000 distinct CDR3 sequences; 15% to 20% are singletons. Time point denoted: newly diagnosed GD, antithyroid drugs for less than 3 months. The authors made the TCR library using RNA they extracted from PBMCs. This clonotype has just a few counts. Its antigen is currently unknown. The sample also formed part of further work on T cells in Graves' hyperthyroidism and ophthalmopathy. This second study says: Orbital computed tomography, thyroid ultrasound, serum thyroxine and TRAb, and clinical symptoms together informed the diagnoses. From stable hyperthyroidism, ophthalmopathy was set apart by a 13 V-J model.

The receptor was isolated from a man aged 18 to 30 with Graves disease. The rearrangement uses TRBV4-2 and TRBJ2-1, with 13 bases fitting TRBD2. Here the sequenced sample was peripheral blood mononuclear cells (PBMCs), taken at new diagnosis, from a patient treated with antithyroid drugs. The CDR3 protein is CASSRRNQLAGGPSSYNEQFF. The DNA of the CDR3 is TGTGCCAGCAGCCGCCGAAACCAACTAGCGGGAGGGCCTAGCTCCTACAATGAGCAGTTCTTC.